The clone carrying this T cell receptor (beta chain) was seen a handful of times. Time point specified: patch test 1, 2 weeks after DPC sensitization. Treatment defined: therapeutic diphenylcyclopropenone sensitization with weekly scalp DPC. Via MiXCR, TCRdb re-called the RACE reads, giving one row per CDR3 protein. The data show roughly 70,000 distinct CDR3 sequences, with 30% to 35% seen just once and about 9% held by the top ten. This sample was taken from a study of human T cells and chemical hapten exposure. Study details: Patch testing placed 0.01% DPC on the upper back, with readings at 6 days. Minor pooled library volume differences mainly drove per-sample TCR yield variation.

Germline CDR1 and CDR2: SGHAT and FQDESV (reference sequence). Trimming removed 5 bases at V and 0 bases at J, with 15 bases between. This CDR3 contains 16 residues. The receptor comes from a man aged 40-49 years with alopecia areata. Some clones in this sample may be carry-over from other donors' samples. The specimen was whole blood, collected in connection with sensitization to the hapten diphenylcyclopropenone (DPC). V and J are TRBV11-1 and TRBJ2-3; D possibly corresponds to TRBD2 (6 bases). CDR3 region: CASSIGTSSSTDTQYF. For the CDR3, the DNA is TGTGCCAGCAGCATAGGGACTTCTTCTAGCACAGATACGCAGTATTTT.